The source of this T cell receptor (beta chain) is a study of monozygotic twins with inflammatory bowel disease. TCRdb re-called the 5' RACE reads; one entry per CDR3 protein, DNA not given. The sample data list 110,000 to 150,000 distinct CDR3 sequences. Germline V gene sequence: CDR1 SGHRS, CDR2 YFSETQ. CDR3 length equals 15 residues. The genes are TRBV5-1 and TRBJ2-1; TCRdb picks TRBD1, but there is no DNA to check that call. This clonotype was sampled from a human donor with ulcerative colitis or Crohn's disease, or a healthy co-twin of an affected twin (not recorded which). The sample consisted of blood. CDR3 amino acids: CASSWATGTGNEQFF.